The 17 T cell receptor beta chains listed next were all sequenced from one sample in a study of read filtering for tumor transcriptome and immune sequencing. Molecular barcoded adaptors covering alpha/delta and beta/gamma chains were used on roughly 400 ng RNA. TCRdb analysed the reads with MiXCR anew, one entry per CDR3 protein. The data hold tens of thousands of distinct CDR3 sequences, with 12% observed a single time. What was sequenced was a population of CD138-negative cells sorted from bone marrow. These receptors originate from a donor at least 40 years old with multiple myeloma.

This clonotype was seen ten or more times. The chain's CDR3 is CAWDRGLDQPQHF. CDR3 coding DNA: TGTGCCTGGGACAGGGGGCTCGATCAGCCCCAGCATTTT. The J gene is TRBJ1-5, the V gene TRBV30, with 10 nucleotides matching TRBD1. CDR1 is GTSNPN and CDR2 is SVGIG in the germline V gene (reference sequence). The CDR3 has 13 residues. Losses at the gene ends were 5 bases for V and 5 bases for J; bases not matched to a gene: 3.

This clonotype was observed at least ten times. The rearrangement joins TRBV5-1 to TRBJ2-7, with 8 bases aligning to TRBD1. Germline V gives CDR1 SGHRS, CDR2 YFSETQ. The CDR3 loop spans 16 amino acids. Trimming at V came to 0 bases and at J to 2 bases, leaving 7 bases not matched to a gene. The CDR3 loop reads CASSLGSLGQAYEQYF. The CDR3 coding sequence is TGCGCCAGCAGCTTGGGTAGTCTGGGACAGGCCTACGAGCAGTACTTC.

This clonotype came up many times. The gene calls are TRBV5-1 and TRBJ2-3; TRBD1 or TRBD2 may be the D gene (5 bases each). V was cut by 7 bases and J by 2 bases, with 20 bases left in between. The length of the CDR3 is 16 residues. Germline V gives CDR1 SGHRS, CDR2 YFSETQ. CDR3 nucleotides: TGCGCCAGCGCCCTGGGGCCGCCACGGGACACAGATACGCAGTATTTT. Amino acid sequence: CASALGPPRDTDTQYF.

This clonotype was seen repeatedly, ten times or more. The V call is TRBV20-1, the J call TRBJ2-1; D may be TRBD1 or TRBD2 (5 bases each). V lost 6 bases and J 8 bases, leaving 17 bases between the germline ends. This CDR3 comprises 13 residues. The germline CDR1 and CDR2 sequences are DFQATT and SNEGSKA (reference sequence). In nucleotides, the CDR3 is TGCAGTGCAGAGGGGAGTCGGGGTGATGAGCAGTTCTTC. As protein: CSAEGSRGDEQFF.

This clonotype was seen ten or more times. The chain links TRBV6-2 or TRBV6-3 to TRBJ2-5, with TRBD2 as a possible D gene (6 bases). The CDR3 runs 14 residues. Trimming left V 2 bases short and J 5 bases short, with 12 bases between. Germline lookup yields CDR1 MNHEY and CDR2 SVGEGT. CDR3: CASSYAGRLETQYF. The CDR3 DNA follows: TGTGCCAGCAGTTACGCGGGAAGGTTGGAGACCCAGTACTTC.

About this clonotype itself: This may arise from a read error, as a much more abundant clone is one base away. Here the CDR3 omits its conserved ending phenylalanine or tryptophan, so a read error is the likely source. The DNA is omitted, as the CDR3 cannot be located on it reliably, and the CDR3 follows TCRdb's listing. The chain has TRBV14 and TRBJ1-1; TRBD1 reflects the table's D call only, with no check against the DNA. The CDR3 spans 12 amino acids, including both terminal residues. Germline loops: CDR1 SGHDN, CDR2 FVKESK. The CDR3: CASSYDRARAFL.

At least ten counts were recorded for this clonotype. This chain's CDR3 is CASKVSGIDEQFF. DNA for the CDR3: TGTGCCAGCAAGGTTAGCGGGATCGATGAGCAGTTCTTC. This sequence joins TRBV3-1 and TRBJ2-1, with TRBD2 matching 8 bases. Germline trimming cut 7 bases from V and 8 bases from J; bases unmatched to any gene: 7. The V gene's germline CDR1 is LGHDT and CDR2 YNNKEL (reference sequence). The CDR3 sequence is 13 residues long.

This clonotype was seen many times. V usage is TRBV29-1 and J usage is TRBJ1-1; TRBD1 matches 7 bases. This CDR3 region has 15 residues. CDR1 SQVTM and CDR2 ANQGSEA come from the germline V gene. V dropped 7 bases and J dropped 1; count of bases not matched to a gene: 12. CDR3 residues: CSGKADRAPNTEAFF. The CDR3 DNA sequence: TGCAGCGGAAAGGCCGACAGGGCCCCGAACACTGAAGCTTTCTTT.

The chain combines TRBV10-3 with TRBJ1-1; no clear D. V was pared by 6 bases and J by 2 bases, with 10 bases between. The CDR3 length is 13 residues. Germline V gene sequence: CDR1 ENHRY, CDR2 SYGVKD. The CDR3 coding sequence is TGTGCCATCAGCGCAGTTGGTAACACTGAAGCTTTCTTT. It translates to CAISAVGNTEAFF.

The table lists this clonotype with a few counts. The CDR3 region is CASGGGGQGNSPLHF. In DNA, the CDR3 is TGTGCCAGCGGCGGCGGGGGACAGGGTAATTCACCCCTCCACTTT. V and J are TRBV3-1 and TRBJ1-6; TRBD1 matches 9 bases. CDR3 length: 15 amino acids. Trimming took 8 bases from V and 6 from J; bases not matched to a gene: 8. Looked up from germline, CDR1 is LGHDT and CDR2 is YNNKEL (reference sequence). Together with reference TRBV3-1 and TRBJ1-6, the CDR3 gives the full variable domain: DTAVSQTPKYLVTQMGNDKSIKCEQNLGHDTMYWYKQDSKKFLKIMFSYNNKELIINETVPNRFSPKSPDKAHLNLHINSLELGDSAVYFCASGGGGQGNSPLHFGNGTRLTVT.

This clonotype came up many times. The V and J genes are TRBV6-5 and TRBJ1-6, with D possibly being TRBD1 (6 bases). Trimming stripped 8 bases from V and 8 bases from J, with 13 bases between. Germline CDR1 reads MNHEY; CDR2 reads SVGAGI. The length of the CDR3 is 13 residues. CDR3 DNA sequence: TGTGCCAGCTCGGGACACCGGGATTCACCCCTCCACTTT. This codes for CASSGHRDSPLHF.

As for this clonotype: Since a far larger clone is one base different, this is likely a read error. The chain uses TRBV6-5 and TRBJ2-5; D unresolved. This CDR3 spans 10 amino acids. Trimming shortened V by 8 bases and J by 5 bases, and 6 bases separated the two germline ends. Germline V gene data show CDR1 as MNHEY and CDR2 as SVGAGI. The CDR3 is CASPGETQYF. The CDR3 bases are TGTGCCAGCCCGGGTGAGACCCAGTACTTC.

In this sample, this clonotype turned up many times. The rearrangement joins TRBV20-1 to TRBJ2-3; D is perhaps TRBD2 (7 bases). Germline CDR1 is DFQATT and CDR2 is SNEGSKA (reference sequence). V lost 3 bases, J lost 1 base, and 26 bases lay in between. The CDR3 spans 19 residues. CDR3 bases: TGCAGTGCTAGTGATCTGTTCGAAAGCGGGAAGGGGGGCACAGATACGCAGTATTTT. Its translation is CSASDLFESGKGGTDTQYF.

This clonotype has a count of ten or more. V is TRBV7-2 and J is TRBJ2-5; TRBD2 aligns across 12 bases. The V gene end was trimmed by 8 bases and the J gene end by 5 bases; junction bases not matched to a gene: 6. The V gene's germline CDR1 is SGHTA and CDR2 FQGNSA. This CDR3 is 14 amino acids long. CDR3 region: CASRTSGVVETQYF. As DNA, the CDR3 is TGTGCCAGCCGGACTAGCGGGGTGGTGGAGACCCAGTACTTC.

This clonotype occurred many times. The V call is TRBV5-6, the J call TRBJ2-7; D not resolved. Trimming removed 2 bases from V and 4 bases from J, with 16 bases in between. CDR3 size: 15 residues. Per germline, CDR1 SGHDT and CDR2 YYEEEE. Here the CDR3 DNA reads TGTGCCAGCAGCTTAGCGTCTCGACCTCCTTACGAGCAGTACTTC. Amino acid sequence: CASSLASRPPYEQYF.

This clonotype was seen at least ten times. V gene TRBV18 combines with J gene TRBJ2-7; D might be TRBD1 (6 bases). Germline V lookup: CDR1 KGHSH, CDR2 LQKENI. CDR3 length equals 14 residues. The V end lost 4 bases, the J end lost 2 bases, and 12 bases lay between the germline ends. CDR3 nucleotide sequence: TGTGCCAGCTCACTAAGAACAGGGCCCTACGAGCAGTACTTC. This gives the protein CASSLRTGPYEQYF.

This clonotype was observed at least ten times. This chain joins TRBV20-1 and TRBJ2-7; 7 bases match TRBD2. The CDR3 is 14 residues long. Germline CDR1 and CDR2: DFQATT and SNEGSKA (reference sequence). Germline trimming cut 0 bases from V and 6 bases from J; bases unmatched to any gene: 8. This chain's CDR3 is CSARDQGRGSEQYF. In DNA form, the CDR3 reads TGCAGTGCTAGAGACCAAGGGAGGGGTTCCGAGCAGTACTTC.